The T cell receptor beta chain under discussion was sequenced for a study of blood T cell repertoires in COVID-19 (dated by TCRdb to 2020 to 2022). Background for the entire study: The collaborator samples originated in the United States, Italy and Spain and spanned the acute and convalescent phases of COVID-19. The repertoires were released in a freely available public database intended as a resource for research on the immune response to SARS-CoV-2. A de-identified subject ID, COVID-19 status, age in years and sex were almost always included in the sample metadata. The prospective study material was composed of cDNA or gDNA derived from T cells, B-cell-depleted T cells, or PBMCs. The dataset comprised deeply sampled blood TCRbeta repertoires from subjects exposed to, actively infected with, or recovered from COVID-19. HLA class I and class II types, where available, came from metadata supplied by the sample provider rather than from assay-based typing. The samples were drawn from the first 160 participants of the ongoing ImmuneRACE study and from 950 to 1,500 subjects provided by 6 global collaborators. General study outcomes and caveats: The quantity of clinical and demographic metadata differed by source and by participant and was supplied without curation.

Trimming takes 5 bases from V and 4 bases from J, and the germline ends sit 14 bases apart. The CDR3 has 14 amino acids, counting the end cysteine and phenylalanine. Left in the record is the CDR3 DNA by itself, 42 bases read in frame from the first base. The CDR1 and CDR2 encoded by the germline V gene are SGHAT and FQNNGV. With regard to this clone: Its antigen target is currently unknown. No much larger clonotype is one base removed from it; base qualities were not supplied.

The collaborating institutions used their own protocols to collect whole blood in K2EDTA tubes. For TCRbeta analysis, collaborator samples were shipped as frozen whole blood, as isolated PBMCs, or as DNA extracted from either sample type. TCRbeta CDR3 regions were amplified from genomic DNA using the immunoSEQ Assay, a bias-controlled multiplex PCR. Processing in the source paper ran as follows. The number of nucleated cells in each sample was estimated by amplification of reference gene primers within the assay. Sequence reads were collapsed and filtered to measure the absolute abundance of every unique TCRbeta CDR3 rearrangement. For each sample, productive Simpson clonality was calculated as the square root of Simpson's diversity index across productive rearrangements. TCRdb retrieved this table from immuneACCESS and kept in-frame rearrangements only. Not all clones are present; in checked studies, unresolved V genes account for under half, and no reason is known for the remainder. The D gene and trimming were derived from the DNA, and the V and J assignments and clone size from that table. A total of 85,000 or so clones appear in this sample, 80% to 85% of them only once. The leading ten clones occupy around 43% of the sample.

The sample taken for sequencing was peripheral blood. Here the chain combines TRBV11-2 and TRBJ1-2; possibly the D gene is TRBD1, per 5 matching bases. The receptor was isolated from a man aged 80 or over with acute or convalescent COVID-19. The nucleotides read TGTGCCAGCAGCCCAGGAGGGGTTCCCTATGGCTACACCTTC. This translates into CASSPGGVPYGYTF.